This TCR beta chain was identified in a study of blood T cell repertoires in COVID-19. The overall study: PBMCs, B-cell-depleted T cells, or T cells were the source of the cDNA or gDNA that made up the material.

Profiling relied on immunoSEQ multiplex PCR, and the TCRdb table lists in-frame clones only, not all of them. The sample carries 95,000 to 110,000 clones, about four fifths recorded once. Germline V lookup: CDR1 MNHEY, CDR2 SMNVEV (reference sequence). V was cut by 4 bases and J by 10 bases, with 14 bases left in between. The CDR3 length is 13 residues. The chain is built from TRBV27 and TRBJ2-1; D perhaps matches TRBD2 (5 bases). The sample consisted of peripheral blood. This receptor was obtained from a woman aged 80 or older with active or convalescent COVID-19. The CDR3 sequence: CASSSRTLGEQFF. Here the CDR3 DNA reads TGTGCCAGCAGTTCGAGGACTCTAGGGGAGCAGTTCTTC.